These T cell receptor beta chains were read from a single sample in a study of glioma-infiltrating T cells. One entry per CDR3 protein results from TCRdb running MiXCR on the multiplex PCR reads. The profile shows about 180,000 distinct CDR3 sequences, around 42% of them singletons. Material: glioma tissue, nonneoplastic brain tissue, or PBMCs (not recorded which). Receptors originate from a human donor with low-grade glioma or glioblastoma, undergoing nonglioma brain surgery, or in good health (not recorded which). The CDR3 runs from the conserved cysteine through the conserved F or W. The D gene is left open where the match is weak. The size entry is marked missing in some rows and otherwise reads once, few, many or a size class.

D gene	clone size	J gene	V gene	CDR3 DNA	CDR3 protein
TRBD1	NA	TRBJ1-1	TRBV29-1	TGCAGCGTTGGGAGTCCGAACCGGGACAGAAGAGAAGCTTTCTTT	CSVGSPNRDRREAFF
NA	NA	TRBJ1-5	TRBV20-1	TGCAGTCCGATACATTCTAATCAGCCCCAGCATTTT	CSPIHSNQPQHF
NA	NA	TRBJ2-5	TRBV6-6	TGTGCCAGCAGTTATGGCAGGATTCTCTTTAAGACCCAGTACTTC	CASSYGRILFKTQYF
NA	many	TRBJ2-1	TRBV27	TGTGCCAGCAGTCCCCAAACCTACTACAATGAGCAGTTCTTC	CASSPQTYYNEQFF
TRBD2	NA	TRBJ2-2	TRBV20-1	TGCAGTGATAGAACCTCTCCGGGACTAGCGGGAGAGAACGGGGAGCTGTTTTTT	CSDRTSPGLAGENGELFF
NA	NA	TRBJ2-7	TRBV7-2	TGTGCCAGCAGCTCCGACAGATACTCCTACGAGCTGTACTTC	CASSSDRYSYELYF
NA	NA	TRBJ2-1	TRBV2	TGTGCCAGCAGGGAAAGGCCCCGGGGCTACAATGAGCAGTTCTTC	CASRERPRGYNEQFF
NA	few	TRBJ2-6	TRBV2	TGTGCCAGCACCGAAACCAGGGGATCTGGGGCCAACGTCCTGACTTTC	CASTETRGSGANVLTF
TRBD1	many	TRBJ1-6	TRBV27	TGTGCCAGCAGCACCGACAGGGGACCCTATAATTCACCCCTCCACTTT	CASSTDRGPYNSPLHF
TRBD2	few	TRBJ2-1	TRBV4-1	TGCGCCAGCAGCCAAGAATGGGGGCTAGCGGGGTTGGATGAGCAGTTCTTC	CASSQEWGLAGLDEQFF
NA	few	TRBJ2-4	TRBV3-1	TGTGCCAGCAGCCGAGGGAGTCAAAACATTCAGTACTTC	CASSRGSQNIQYF
TRBD1	few	TRBJ2-6	TRBV24-1	TGTGCCACCAGTGATTCGGGATCAGGGGGCGCGCTTGGGGCCAACGTCCTGACTTTC	CATSDSGSGGALGANVLTF
NA	many	TRBJ1-4	TRBV28	TGTGCCAGTGGACCGGAAAAACTGTTTTTT	CASGPEKLFF
TRBD2	NA	TRBJ2-5	TRBV28	TGTGCCAGCAGTTTGAACGGACTAGCGGGATGGTTGGTGACCCAGTACTTC	CASSLNGLAGWLVTQYF
TRBD2	many	TRBJ2-1	TRBV7-3	TGTGCCAGCAGCCCCACGCTAGCGGCCTACAATGAGCAGTTCTTC	CASSPTLAAYNEQFF
TRBD2	NA	TRBJ2-1	TRBV12-3/TRBV12-4	TGTGCCAGCACCGTCAGCGGGAGATCCTACAATGAGCAGTTCTTC	CASTVSGRSYNEQFF